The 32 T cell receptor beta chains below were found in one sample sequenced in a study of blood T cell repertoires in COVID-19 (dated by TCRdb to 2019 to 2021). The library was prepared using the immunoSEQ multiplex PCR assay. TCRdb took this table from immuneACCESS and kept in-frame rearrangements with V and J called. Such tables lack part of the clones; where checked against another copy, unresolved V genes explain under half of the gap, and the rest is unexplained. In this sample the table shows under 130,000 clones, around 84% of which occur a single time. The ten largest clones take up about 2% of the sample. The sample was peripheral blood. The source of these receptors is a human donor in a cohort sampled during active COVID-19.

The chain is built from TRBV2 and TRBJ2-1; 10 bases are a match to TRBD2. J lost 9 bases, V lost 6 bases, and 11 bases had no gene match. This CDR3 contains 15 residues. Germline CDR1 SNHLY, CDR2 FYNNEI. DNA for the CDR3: TGTGCCAGCAGGAAAGAACCTAGCGGGAGCGGTGAGCAGTTCTTC. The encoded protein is CASRKEPSGSGEQFF.

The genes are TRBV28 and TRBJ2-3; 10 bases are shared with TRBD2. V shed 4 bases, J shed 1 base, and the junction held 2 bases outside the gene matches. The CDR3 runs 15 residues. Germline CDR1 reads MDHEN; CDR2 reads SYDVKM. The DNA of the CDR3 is TGTGCCAGCAGTTCCCTAGCGGGGGGCACAGATACGCAGTATTTT. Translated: CASSSLAGGTDTQYF.

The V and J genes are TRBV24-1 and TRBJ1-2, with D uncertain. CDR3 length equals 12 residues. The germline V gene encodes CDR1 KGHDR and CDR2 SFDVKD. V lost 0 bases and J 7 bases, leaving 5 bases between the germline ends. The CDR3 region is CATSDLRSGYTF. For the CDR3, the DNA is TGTGCCACCAGTGATTTGAGGAGTGGCTACACCTTC.

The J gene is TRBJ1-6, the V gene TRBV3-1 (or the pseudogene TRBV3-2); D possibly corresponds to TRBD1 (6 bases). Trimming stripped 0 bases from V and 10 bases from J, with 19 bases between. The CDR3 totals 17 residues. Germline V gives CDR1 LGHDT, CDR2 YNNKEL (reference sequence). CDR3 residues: CASSQDTGAGARSPLHF. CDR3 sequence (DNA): TGTGCCAGCAGCCAAGATACGGGGGCGGGAGCGCGGTCACCCCTCCACTTT.

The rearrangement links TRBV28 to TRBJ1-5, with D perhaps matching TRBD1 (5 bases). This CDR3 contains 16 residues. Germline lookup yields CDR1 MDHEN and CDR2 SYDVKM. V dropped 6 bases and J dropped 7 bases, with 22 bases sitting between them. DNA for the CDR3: TGTGCCAGCAGCCCCCTGGGGCAGAATTGGATGCAGCCCCAGCATTTT. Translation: CASSPLGQNWMQPQHF.

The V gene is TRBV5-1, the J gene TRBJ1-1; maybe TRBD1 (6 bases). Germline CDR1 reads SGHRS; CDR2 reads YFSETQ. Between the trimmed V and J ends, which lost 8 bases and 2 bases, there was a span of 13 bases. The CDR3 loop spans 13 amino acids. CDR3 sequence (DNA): TGCGCCAGTGCCGGGACAATTAACACTGAAGCTTTCTTT. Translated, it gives CASAGTINTEAFF.

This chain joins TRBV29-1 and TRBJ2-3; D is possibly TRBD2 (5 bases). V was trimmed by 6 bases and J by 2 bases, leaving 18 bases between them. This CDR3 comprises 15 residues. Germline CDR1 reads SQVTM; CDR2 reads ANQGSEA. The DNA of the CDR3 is TGCAGCGTCAGTGACTACAGATTCTCCACAGATACGCAGTATTTT. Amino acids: CSVSDYRFSTDTQYF.

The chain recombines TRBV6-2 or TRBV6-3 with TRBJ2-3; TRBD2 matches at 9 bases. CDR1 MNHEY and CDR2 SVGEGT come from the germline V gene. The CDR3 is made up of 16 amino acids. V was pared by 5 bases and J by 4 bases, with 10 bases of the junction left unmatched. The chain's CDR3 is CASSTGSGRIADTQYF. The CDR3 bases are TGTGCCAGCAGTACGGGTAGCGGGAGAATAGCAGATACGCAGTATTTT.

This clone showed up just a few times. The CDR3 spells CASSLVRGDYGYTF. The CDR3, as DNA: TGTGCCAGCAGCTTGGTACGGGGGGACTATGGCTACACCTTC. V is TRBV5-6 and J is TRBJ1-2; possibly TRBD1 for D (5 bases). The CDR3 is 14 residues long. In germline, CDR1 is SGHDT, CDR2 YYEEEE. The germline V and J ends were trimmed by 0 bases and 3 bases, with 9 bases remaining between them.

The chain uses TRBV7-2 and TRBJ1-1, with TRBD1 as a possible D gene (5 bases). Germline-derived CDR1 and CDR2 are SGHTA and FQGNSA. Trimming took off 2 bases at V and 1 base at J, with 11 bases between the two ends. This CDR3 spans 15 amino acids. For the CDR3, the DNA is TGTGCCAGCAGCTTACAAACCGGGGGGAACACTGAAGCTTTCTTT. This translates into CASSLQTGGNTEAFF.

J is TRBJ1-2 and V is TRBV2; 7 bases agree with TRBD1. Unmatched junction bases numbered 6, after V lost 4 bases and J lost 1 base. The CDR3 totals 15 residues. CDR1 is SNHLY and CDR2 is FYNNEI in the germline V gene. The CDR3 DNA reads TGTGCCAGCAGTGGAGGACAGGCCCTTAACTATGGCTACACCTTC. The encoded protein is CASSGGQALNYGYTF.

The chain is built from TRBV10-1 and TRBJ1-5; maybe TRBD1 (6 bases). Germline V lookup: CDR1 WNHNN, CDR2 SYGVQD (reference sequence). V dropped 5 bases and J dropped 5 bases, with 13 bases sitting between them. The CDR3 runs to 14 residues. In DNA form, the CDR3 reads TGCGCCAGCAGTAATGACAGGCTCGATCAGCCCCAGCATTTT. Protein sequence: CASSNDRLDQPQHF.

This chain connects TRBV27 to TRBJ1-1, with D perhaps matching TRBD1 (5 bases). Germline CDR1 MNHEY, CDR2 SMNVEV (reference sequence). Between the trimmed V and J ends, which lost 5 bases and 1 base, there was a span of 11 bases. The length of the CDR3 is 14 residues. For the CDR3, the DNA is TGTGCCAGCAGTCCGCGACAGACGAACACTGAAGCTTTCTTT. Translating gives CASSPRQTNTEAFF.

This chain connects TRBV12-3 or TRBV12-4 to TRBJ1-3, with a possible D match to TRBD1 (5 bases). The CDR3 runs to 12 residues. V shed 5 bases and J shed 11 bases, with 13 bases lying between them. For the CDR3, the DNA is TGTGCCAGCAGTGCAGGGTTATCTGCCATATATTTT. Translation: CASSAGLSAIYF.

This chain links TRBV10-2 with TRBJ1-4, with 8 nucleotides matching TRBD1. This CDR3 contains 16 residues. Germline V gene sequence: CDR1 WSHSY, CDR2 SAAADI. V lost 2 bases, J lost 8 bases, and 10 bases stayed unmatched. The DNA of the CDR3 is TGCGCCAGCAGTGAGCGGGGCAGGGGGCTAGGGGAAAAACTGTTTTTT. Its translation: CASSERGRGLGEKLFF.

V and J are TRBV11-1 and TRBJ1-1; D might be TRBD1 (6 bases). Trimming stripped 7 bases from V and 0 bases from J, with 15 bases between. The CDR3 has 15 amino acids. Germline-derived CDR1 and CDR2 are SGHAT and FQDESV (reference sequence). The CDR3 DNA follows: TGTGCCAGCAACGTACAGGGCCTGTTGAACACTGAAGCTTTCTTT. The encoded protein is CASNVQGLLNTEAFF.

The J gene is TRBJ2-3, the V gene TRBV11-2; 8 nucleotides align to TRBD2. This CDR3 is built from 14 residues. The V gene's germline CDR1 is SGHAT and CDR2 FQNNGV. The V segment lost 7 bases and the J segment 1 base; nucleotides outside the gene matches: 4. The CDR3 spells CASTTTSGTDTQYF. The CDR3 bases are TGTGCCAGCACCACGACTAGCGGCACAGATACGCAGTATTTT.

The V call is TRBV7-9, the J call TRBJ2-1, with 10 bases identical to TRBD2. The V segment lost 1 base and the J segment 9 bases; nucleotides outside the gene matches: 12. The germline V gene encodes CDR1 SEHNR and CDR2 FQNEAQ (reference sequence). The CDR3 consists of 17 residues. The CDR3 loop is CASSLGLLAGVQVEQFF. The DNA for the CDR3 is TGTGCCAGCAGCTTAGGGCTTCTAGCGGGAGTCCAGGTTGAGCAGTTCTTC.

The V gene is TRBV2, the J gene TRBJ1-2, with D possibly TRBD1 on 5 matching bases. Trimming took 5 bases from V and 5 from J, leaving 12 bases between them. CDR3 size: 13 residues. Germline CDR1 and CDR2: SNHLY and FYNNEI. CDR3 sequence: CASSPTRAYGYTF. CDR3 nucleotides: TGTGCCAGCAGTCCCACCAGGGCTTATGGCTACACCTTC.

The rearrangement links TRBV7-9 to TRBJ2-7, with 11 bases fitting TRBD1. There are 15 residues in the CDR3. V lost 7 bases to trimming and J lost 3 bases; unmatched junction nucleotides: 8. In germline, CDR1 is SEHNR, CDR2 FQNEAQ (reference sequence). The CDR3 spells CASTYLGTGGYEQYF. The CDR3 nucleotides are TGTGCCAGCACTTATTTGGGGACAGGGGGCTACGAGCAGTACTTC.

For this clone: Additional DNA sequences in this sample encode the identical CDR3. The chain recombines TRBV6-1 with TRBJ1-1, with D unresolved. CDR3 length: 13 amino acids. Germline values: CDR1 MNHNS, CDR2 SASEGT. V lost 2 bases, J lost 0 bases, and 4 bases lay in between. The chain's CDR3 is CASSEIMNTEAFF. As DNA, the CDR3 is TGTGCCAGCAGTGAAATAATGAACACTGAAGCTTTCTTT.

CDR3 region: CAIRDYGTLGEQYF. The DNA of the CDR3 is TGTGCCATCAGGGACTACGGGACCTTGGGAGAGCAGTACTTC. The chain combines TRBV10-3 with TRBJ2-7; D possibly corresponds to TRBD2 (6 bases). V dropped 6 bases and J dropped 7 bases, with 19 bases sitting between them. The germline gives CDR1 ENHRY, CDR2 SYGVKD. CDR3 length: 14 amino acids.

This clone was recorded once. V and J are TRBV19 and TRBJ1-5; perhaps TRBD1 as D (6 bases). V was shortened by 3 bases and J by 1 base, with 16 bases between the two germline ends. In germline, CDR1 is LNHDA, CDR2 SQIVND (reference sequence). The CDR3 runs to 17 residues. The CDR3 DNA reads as TGTGCCAGTAGTATTTTCCCTAGGGGGGGAAGCAATCAGCCCCAGCATTTT. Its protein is CASSIFPRGGSNQPQHF.

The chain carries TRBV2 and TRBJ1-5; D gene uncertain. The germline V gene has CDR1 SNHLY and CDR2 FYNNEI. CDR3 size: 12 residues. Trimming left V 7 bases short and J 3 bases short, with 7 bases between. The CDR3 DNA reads TGTGCCAGCAACCGAGACAATCAGCCCCAGCATTTT. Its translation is CASNRDNQPQHF.

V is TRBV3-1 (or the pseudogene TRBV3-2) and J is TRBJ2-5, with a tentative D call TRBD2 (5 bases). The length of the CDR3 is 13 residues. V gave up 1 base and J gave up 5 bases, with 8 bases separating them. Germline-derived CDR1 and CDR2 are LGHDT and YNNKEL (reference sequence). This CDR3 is CASSQGGIETQYF. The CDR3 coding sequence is TGTGCCAGCAGCCAAGGAGGGATTGAGACCCAGTACTTC.

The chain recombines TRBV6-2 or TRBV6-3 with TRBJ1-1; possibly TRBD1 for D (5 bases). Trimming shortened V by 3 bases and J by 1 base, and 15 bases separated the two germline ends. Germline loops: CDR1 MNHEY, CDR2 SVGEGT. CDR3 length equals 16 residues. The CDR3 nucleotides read TGTGCCAGCAGTTATCCTTTGGGGCCTTCGAACACTGAAGCTTTCTTT. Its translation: CASSYPLGPSNTEAFF.

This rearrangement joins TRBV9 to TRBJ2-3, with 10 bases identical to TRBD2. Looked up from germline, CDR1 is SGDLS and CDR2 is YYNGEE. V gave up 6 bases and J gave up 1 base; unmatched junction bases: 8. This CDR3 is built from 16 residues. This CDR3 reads CASTPGLAVRTDTQYF. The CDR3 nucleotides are TGTGCCAGCACCCCTGGACTAGCGGTTCGCACAGATACGCAGTATTTT.

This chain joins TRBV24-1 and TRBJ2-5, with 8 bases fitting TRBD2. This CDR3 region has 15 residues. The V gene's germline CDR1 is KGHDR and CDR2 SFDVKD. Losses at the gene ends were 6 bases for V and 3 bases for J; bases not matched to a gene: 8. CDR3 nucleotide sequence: TGTGCCACCAGTCCCGGGGGGGTGATTGAAGAGACCCAGTACTTC. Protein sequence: CATSPGGVIEETQYF.

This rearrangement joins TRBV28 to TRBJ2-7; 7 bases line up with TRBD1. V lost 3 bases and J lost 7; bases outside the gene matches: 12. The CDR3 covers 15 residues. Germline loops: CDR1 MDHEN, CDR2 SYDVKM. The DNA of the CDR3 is TGTGCCAGCAGTTTTAATACCGGACAGGCGGGTGAGCAGTACTTC. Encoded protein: CASSFNTGQAGEQYF. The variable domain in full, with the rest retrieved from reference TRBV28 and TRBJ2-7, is DVKVTQSSRYLVKRTGEKVFLECVQDMDHENMFWYRQDPGLGLRLIYFSYDVKMKEKGDIPEGYSVSREKKERFSLILESASTNQTSMYLCASSFNTGQAGEQYFGPGTRLTVT.

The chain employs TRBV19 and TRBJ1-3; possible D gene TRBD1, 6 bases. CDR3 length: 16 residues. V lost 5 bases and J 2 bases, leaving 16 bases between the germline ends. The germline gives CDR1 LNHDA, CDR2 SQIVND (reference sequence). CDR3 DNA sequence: TGTGCCAGTAGTTGGGCCGGACAGCTAGCTGGAAACACCATATATTTT. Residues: CASSWAGQLAGNTIYF. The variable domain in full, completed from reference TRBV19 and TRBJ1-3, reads DGGITQSPKYLFRKEGQNVTLSCEQNLNHDAMYWYRQDPGQGLRLIYYSQIVNDFQKGDIAEGYSVSREKKESFPLTVTSAQKNPTAFYLCASSWAGQLAGNTIYFGEGSWLTVV.

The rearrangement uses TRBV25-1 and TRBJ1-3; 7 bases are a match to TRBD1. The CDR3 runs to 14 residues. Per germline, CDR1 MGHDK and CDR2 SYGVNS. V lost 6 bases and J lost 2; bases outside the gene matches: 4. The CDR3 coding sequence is TGTGCCAGCAGGGAGGGGACAGCTGGAAACACCATATATTTT. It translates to CASREGTAGNTIYF.

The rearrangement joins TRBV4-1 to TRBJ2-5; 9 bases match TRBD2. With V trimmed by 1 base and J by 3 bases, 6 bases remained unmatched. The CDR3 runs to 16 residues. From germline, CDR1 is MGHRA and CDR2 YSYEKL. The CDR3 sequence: CASSQVAGVNEETQYF. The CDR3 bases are TGCGCCAGCAGCCAAGTAGCGGGGGTAAACGAAGAGACCCAGTACTTC.